This T cell receptor beta chain stems from a study of shared clonotypes between healthy human individuals. Some clones are missing from TCRdb's copy, which holds only in-frame ones; the method was immunoSEQ multiplex PCR. The top ten hold approximately 1.5% of the sample, which has 950,000 to 1,300,000 clones, 65% to 75% seen once. V shed 3 bases, J shed 7 bases, and the junction held 6 bases outside the gene matches. The germline CDR1 and CDR2 sequences are GTSNPN and SVGIG (reference sequence). This CDR3 contains 14 residues. This chain links TRBV30 with TRBJ1-3, with 10 bases lining up with TRBD1. What was sequenced was memory CD4+ T cells sorted from blood. Subset meaning: CD45RA-negative fraction. The clonotype originates from a man between 18 and 35 years old in good health. CDR3 loop: CAWRGQGIINTIYF. CDR3 DNA: TGTGCCTGGAGGGGACAGGGGATTATCAACACCATATATTTT. Full variable domain (rest looked up from reference TRBV30 and TRBJ1-3): SQTIHQWPATLVQPVGSPLSLECTVEGTSNPNLYWYRQAAGRGLQLLFYSVGIGQISSEVPQNLSASRPQDRQFILSSKKLLLSDSGFYLCAWRGQGIINTIYFGEGSWLTVV.